This T cell receptor (beta chain) came from a study of cytomegalovirus exposure and HLA in healthy donors. Germline V CDR1 and CDR2: SEHNR, FQNEAQ (reference sequence). Deletions cut 3 bases from V and 5 bases from J, with 16 bases between. The CDR3 is 15 amino acids. The PCR had 60 Vbeta and 13 Jbeta primers. Clones were sequenced by immunoSEQ multiplex PCR, and TCRdb holds only the in-frame ones, with some missing. The sample yields around 68,000 clones, roughly 85% seen once. The rearrangement uses TRBV7-9 and TRBJ2-5; tentatively, D is TRBD1 (6 bases). Specimen: PBMCs. The source of this sequence is a female donor in good health and CMV-seronegative. The DNA of the CDR3 is TGTGCCAGCAGCTTTACTCCCCAGGGGCGGGAGACCCAGTACTTC. Encoded protein: CASSFTPQGRETQYF. Drawing the rest from reference TRBV7-9 and TRBJ2-5, the complete variable domain is DTGVSQNPRHKITKRGQNVTFRCDPISEHNRLYWYRQTLGQGPEFLTYFQNEAQLEKSRLLSDRFSAERPKGSFSTLEIQRTEQGDSAMYLCASSFTPQGRETQYFGPGTRLLVL.